This T cell receptor beta chain was retrieved from a study of CD8 T cells in Susac syndrome. Random hexamers were used to reverse transcribe the RNA input (roughly 0.5 to 1 ug). MiXCR, applied by TCRdb to the immunoSEQ multiplex PCR reads, yields one record per CDR3 protein. Counted here are under 80,000 distinct CDR3 sequences, about 93% occurring once; the ten biggest clones make up about 0.52%. Germline trimming cut 4 bases from V and 4 bases from J; bases unmatched to any gene: 3. Germline loops: CDR1 DFQATT, CDR2 SNEGSKA (reference sequence). The CDR3 spans 12 residues. A remark on this clonotype: Its antigen is unidentified.

Study-wide findings and caveats: As the study acknowledged, the number of individuals who were part of its TCR sequencing and HLA analysis was relatively small.

The origin of this receptor is a human donor with Susac syndrome. Sequencing used CD4+ T cells from PBMCs. The chain has TRBV20-1 and TRBJ1-2, with 7 bases aligning to TRBD1. The CDR3 coding sequence is TGCAGTGCTACACAGGGGTTCTATGGCTACACCTTC. It yields the protein CSATQGFYGYTF.